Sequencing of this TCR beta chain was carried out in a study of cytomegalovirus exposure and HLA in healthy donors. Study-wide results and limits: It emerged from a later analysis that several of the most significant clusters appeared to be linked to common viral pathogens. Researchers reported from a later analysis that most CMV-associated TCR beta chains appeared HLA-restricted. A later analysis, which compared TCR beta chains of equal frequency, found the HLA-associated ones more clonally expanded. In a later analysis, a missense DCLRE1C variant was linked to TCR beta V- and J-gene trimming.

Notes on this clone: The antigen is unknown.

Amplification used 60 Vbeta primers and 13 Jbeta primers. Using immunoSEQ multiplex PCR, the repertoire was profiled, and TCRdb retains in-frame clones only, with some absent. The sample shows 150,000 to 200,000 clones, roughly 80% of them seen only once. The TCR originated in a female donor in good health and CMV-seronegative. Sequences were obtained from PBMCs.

Written as DNA, the CDR3 is TGTGCCAGCTCGCTGACAGGGGACTATGGCTACACCTTC. Translation: CASSLTGDYGYTF. The chain joins TRBV18 to TRBJ1-2; 8 nucleotides line up with TRBD1. The germline V gene has CDR1 KGHSH and CDR2 LQKENI. The CDR3 consists of 13 residues. The junction had 3 bases not matched to a gene; V was cut back by 6 bases and J by 3 bases.